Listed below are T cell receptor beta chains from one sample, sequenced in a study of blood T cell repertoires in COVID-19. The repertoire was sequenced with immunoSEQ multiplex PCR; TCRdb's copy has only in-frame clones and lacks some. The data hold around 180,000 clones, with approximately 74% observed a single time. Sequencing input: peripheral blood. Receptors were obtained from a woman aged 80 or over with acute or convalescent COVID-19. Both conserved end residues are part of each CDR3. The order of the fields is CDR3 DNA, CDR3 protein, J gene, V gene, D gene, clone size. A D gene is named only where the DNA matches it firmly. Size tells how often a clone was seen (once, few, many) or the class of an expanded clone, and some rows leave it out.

CDR3nt: TGTGCCAGCAGTCCTAGGACCCGGGGGACCCAGTACTTC; CDR3aa: CASSPRTRGTQYF; j_gene: TRBJ2-5; v_gene: TRBV27; d_gene: NA; abundance: NA
CDR3nt: TGTGCCAGCAGCCCACAGGGGGCCTCCTACAATGAGCAGTTCTTC; CDR3aa: CASSPQGASYNEQFF; j_gene: TRBJ2-1; v_gene: TRBV11-2; d_gene: TRBD1; abundance: NA
CDR3nt: TGTGCCAGCAGCCCTCAACTTATCTACGAGCAGTACTTC; CDR3aa: CASSPQLIYEQYF; j_gene: TRBJ2-7; v_gene: TRBV12-3/TRBV12-4; d_gene: NA; abundance: NA
CDR3nt: TGTGCCAGTAGTATATTCCACGACAGGGGGCGGCGAGGCTACACCTTC; CDR3aa: CASSIFHDRGRRGYTF; j_gene: TRBJ1-2; v_gene: TRBV19; d_gene: TRBD1; abundance: NA
CDR3nt: TGCGCCAGCAGCTTGAATACAGTGGGAGAGACCCAGTACTTC; CDR3aa: CASSLNTVGETQYF; j_gene: TRBJ2-5; v_gene: TRBV5-1; d_gene: NA; abundance: NA
CDR3nt: TGTGCCAGCATCCGAGTTGGGGCCAACGTCCTGACTTTC; CDR3aa: CASIRVGANVLTF; j_gene: TRBJ2-6; v_gene: TRBV28; d_gene: NA; abundance: NA
CDR3nt: TGTGCCAGTAGTATCGGGTTTGGGAGGGTGAACACTGAAGCTTTCTTT; CDR3aa: CASSIGFGRVNTEAFF; j_gene: TRBJ1-1; v_gene: TRBV19; d_gene: NA; abundance: once
CDR3nt: TGTGCCAGCAGCCAAACCAGGGATTCCGAGCAGTACTTC; CDR3aa: CASSQTRDSEQYF; j_gene: TRBJ2-7; v_gene: TRBV3-1/TRBV3-2; d_gene: NA; abundance: NA
CDR3nt: TGTGCCAGCTCACCAATATCGGAGACCCAGTACTTC; CDR3aa: CASSPISETQYF; j_gene: TRBJ2-5; v_gene: TRBV18; d_gene: NA; abundance: NA
CDR3nt: TGCAGTGCTAGTGCCTTTGTTAGCGCCGATCGAGAGACCCAGTACTTC; CDR3aa: CSASAFVSADRETQYF; j_gene: TRBJ2-5; v_gene: TRBV20-1; d_gene: NA; abundance: NA
CDR3nt: TGTGCCAGCTCAGTAGCAGATACGCAGTATTTT; CDR3aa: CASSVADTQYF; j_gene: TRBJ2-3; v_gene: TRBV18; d_gene: NA; abundance: few
CDR3nt: TGTGCCAGCTCACCAATCGAAACATTTAGCACAGATACGCAGTATTTT; CDR3aa: CASSPIETFSTDTQYF; j_gene: TRBJ2-3; v_gene: TRBV18; d_gene: NA; abundance: NA
CDR3nt: TGTGCCAGCAGCGCTATGATGGCAGGGCGGTATAGCAATCAGCCCCAGCATTTT; CDR3aa: CASSAMMAGRYSNQPQHF; j_gene: TRBJ1-5; v_gene: TRBV7-8; d_gene: NA; abundance: NA
CDR3nt: TGTGCCAGCAGCCAGTCTGGCCCCTCTGGAAACACCATATATTTT; CDR3aa: CASSQSGPSGNTIYF; j_gene: TRBJ1-3; v_gene: TRBV28; d_gene: NA; abundance: NA
CDR3nt: TGTGCCAGCAGTTTATCGGGACACCCCGCCGCCGGGGAGCTGTTTTTT; CDR3aa: CASSLSGHPAAGELFF; j_gene: TRBJ2-2; v_gene: TRBV27; d_gene: NA; abundance: NA
CDR3nt: TGTGCCAGCAGCCGCCGCAGGGGGTTGGGTTCACCCCTCCACTTT; CDR3aa: CASSRRRGLGSPLHF; j_gene: TRBJ1-6; v_gene: TRBV6-5; d_gene: TRBD1; abundance: NA
CDR3nt: TGTGCCAGCATCCCAGCGGAAAACACCGGGGAGCTGTTTTTT; CDR3aa: CASIPAENTGELFF; j_gene: TRBJ2-2; v_gene: TRBV7-2; d_gene: NA; abundance: NA
CDR3nt: TGTGCCTGGGGGGTTGGGACTAGCGGGATTGTAGATACGCAGTATTTT; CDR3aa: CAWGVGTSGIVDTQYF; j_gene: TRBJ2-3; v_gene: TRBV30; d_gene: TRBD2; abundance: NA
CDR3nt: TGTGCCTGGCGACCAGGAGGGACCCATCAGCCCCAGCATTTT; CDR3aa: CAWRPGGTHQPQHF; j_gene: TRBJ1-5; v_gene: TRBV30; d_gene: NA; abundance: NA
CDR3nt: TGTGCCAGCAGAGTCGGCAGGGGCACAGATACGCAGTATTTT; CDR3aa: CASRVGRGTDTQYF; j_gene: TRBJ2-3; v_gene: TRBV27; d_gene: NA; abundance: many
CDR3nt: TGTGCCAGCAGCTTAGTCGCTTTAGGGGTCTCCGAGCAGTACTTC; CDR3aa: CASSLVALGVSEQYF; j_gene: TRBJ2-7; v_gene: TRBV11-2; d_gene: NA; abundance: once
CDR3nt: TGTGCCAGCAGTTTCCGGGACAGGGTGACCTACGAGCAGTACTTC; CDR3aa: CASSFRDRVTYEQYF; j_gene: TRBJ2-7; v_gene: TRBV27; d_gene: TRBD1; abundance: few
CDR3nt: TGTGCCAGCAGTCAGGCCCAAAATTCACCCCTCCACTTT; CDR3aa: CASSQAQNSPLHF; j_gene: TRBJ1-6; v_gene: TRBV12-3/TRBV12-4; d_gene: NA; abundance: once
CDR3nt: TGTGCCAGCAGGGACTGGCTAGCGGGGGGGAATGAGCAGTTCTTC; CDR3aa: CASRDWLAGGNEQFF; j_gene: TRBJ2-1; v_gene: TRBV5-4; d_gene: TRBD2; abundance: few
CDR3nt: TGTGCCAGCAGCTCCCAGGGGGGACAGGGGAACTATGGCTACACCTTC; CDR3aa: CASSSQGGQGNYGYTF; j_gene: TRBJ1-2; v_gene: TRBV27; d_gene: TRBD1; abundance: medium-sized
CDR3nt: TGTGCCAGCAGCTCCGGGACAGGGTTCTATGGCTACACCTTC; CDR3aa: CASSSGTGFYGYTF; j_gene: TRBJ1-2; v_gene: TRBV11-2; d_gene: TRBD1; abundance: NA
CDR3nt: TGTGCCAGCTCCCGAGGGGGTGTTGAAGCTTTCTTT; CDR3aa: CASSRGGVEAFF; j_gene: TRBJ1-1; v_gene: TRBV18; d_gene: NA; abundance: NA
CDR3nt: TGTGCCAGCAGTTTTACACACTCTGGAAACACCATATATTTT; CDR3aa: CASSFTHSGNTIYF; j_gene: TRBJ1-3; v_gene: TRBV27; d_gene: NA; abundance: NA
CDR3nt: TGTGCCAGCAGCGCCCGGGACAAATCCTACGAGCAGTACTTC; CDR3aa: CASSARDKSYEQYF; j_gene: TRBJ2-7; v_gene: TRBV7-9; d_gene: NA; abundance: NA
CDR3nt: TGTGCCAGCGGGGACAGGGGGACGGAAAAACTGTTTTTT; CDR3aa: CASGDRGTEKLFF; j_gene: TRBJ1-4; v_gene: TRBV6-5; d_gene: TRBD1; abundance: NA
CDR3nt: TGTGCCAGCAGTGAAGCGGGAGGTTCAGATACGCAGTATTTT; CDR3aa: CASSEAGGSDTQYF; j_gene: TRBJ2-3; v_gene: TRBV6-4; d_gene: TRBD2; abundance: many
CDR3nt: TGTGCCAGCAGCCAAGGCGGGAGTCACTCTGGGGCCAACGTCCTGACTTTC; CDR3aa: CASSQGGSHSGANVLTF; j_gene: TRBJ2-6; v_gene: TRBV3-1/TRBV3-2; d_gene: TRBD2; abundance: NA
CDR3nt: TGTGCCAGCACCAAAACGGGGACAGGGACGGCAGCTTTCTTT; CDR3aa: CASTKTGTGTAAFF; j_gene: TRBJ1-1; v_gene: TRBV5-4; d_gene: TRBD1; abundance: few
CDR3nt: TGCAGCGTCGGTAAGACAGGAATGTACGAGCAGTACTTC; CDR3aa: CSVGKTGMYEQYF; j_gene: TRBJ2-7; v_gene: TRBV29-1; d_gene: NA; abundance: few
CDR3nt: TGTGCCAGCAGTTCTAAAGGACAGGGGGCAGAGACCCAGTACTTC; CDR3aa: CASSSKGQGAETQYF; j_gene: TRBJ2-5; v_gene: TRBV6-6; d_gene: TRBD1; abundance: few
CDR3nt: TGTGCCATAGGGAGAGGGACTAGCGGGACTATAGGGGCAGAGACCCAGTACTTC; CDR3aa: CAIGRGTSGTIGAETQYF; j_gene: TRBJ2-5; v_gene: TRBV2; d_gene: TRBD2; abundance: once
CDR3nt: TGTGCCAGCAGCCAATCCCAGGCTGGAAACACCATATATTTT; CDR3aa: CASSQSQAGNTIYF; j_gene: TRBJ1-3; v_gene: TRBV16; d_gene: NA; abundance: NA
CDR3nt: TGTGCCAGCAGCTTAGTCGGATTAGGGGCCGTAGATACGCAGTATTTT; CDR3aa: CASSLVGLGAVDTQYF; j_gene: TRBJ2-3; v_gene: TRBV7-8; d_gene: NA; abundance: once
CDR3nt: TGTGCCAGCAGCCAAGATCCGGCAGGGGGATTAGCCGGCTACACCTTC; CDR3aa: CASSQDPAGGLAGYTF; j_gene: TRBJ1-2; v_gene: TRBV4-2; d_gene: TRBD1; abundance: few
CDR3nt: TGTGCCATCAGTGGGACAGGGAGTCAGCCCCAGCATTTT; CDR3aa: CAISGTGSQPQHF; j_gene: TRBJ1-5; v_gene: TRBV10-3; d_gene: TRBD1; abundance: NA
CDR3nt: TGTGCCAGCAGCCGAGACAGGCCCCCGAACACCGGGGAGCTGTTTTTT; CDR3aa: CASSRDRPPNTGELFF; j_gene: TRBJ2-2; v_gene: TRBV7-3; d_gene: NA; abundance: NA
CDR3nt: TGTGCCAGCAGTAGACAGACAGGGGATAATTCACCCCTCCACTTT; CDR3aa: CASSRQTGDNSPLHF; j_gene: TRBJ1-6; v_gene: TRBV27; d_gene: TRBD1; abundance: few
CDR3nt: TGTGCCATCAGCCCATCCCGGGATAGCACTGAAGCTTTCTTT; CDR3aa: CAISPSRDSTEAFF; j_gene: TRBJ1-1; v_gene: TRBV10-3; d_gene: NA; abundance: NA
CDR3nt: TGTGCCAGCAGCCCCGGCGGACAGAACCTGAACACTGAAGCTTTCTTT; CDR3aa: CASSPGGQNLNTEAFF; j_gene: TRBJ1-1; v_gene: TRBV28; d_gene: NA; abundance: once
CDR3nt: TGTGCCAGTAGTCCCACATGGACAGCCTACGAGCAGTACTTC; CDR3aa: CASSPTWTAYEQYF; j_gene: TRBJ2-7; v_gene: TRBV19; d_gene: NA; abundance: NA
CDR3nt: TGTGCCAGCAGTTTAAACCCGGAGGGTGGCTACACCTTC; CDR3aa: CASSLNPEGGYTF; j_gene: TRBJ1-2; v_gene: TRBV6-6; d_gene: NA; abundance: NA
CDR3nt: TGTGCCAGCTCACCATCGGTCCCGGGGTCACTCTCTGGAAACACCATATATTTT; CDR3aa: CASSPSVPGSLSGNTIYF; j_gene: TRBJ1-3; v_gene: TRBV18; d_gene: NA; abundance: NA
CDR3nt: TGTGCCAGTAGCCCCCGGCAAGTCAACAGGGGGCCGTGGAAGGATCAGCCCCAGCATTTT; CDR3aa: CASSPRQVNRGPWKDQPQHF; j_gene: TRBJ1-5; v_gene: TRBV19; d_gene: TRBD1; abundance: NA
CDR3nt: TGTGCCAGCTCACCACCGGTCCAGGGGGCGGGCGAGCAGTACTTC; CDR3aa: CASSPPVQGAGEQYF; j_gene: TRBJ2-7; v_gene: TRBV18; d_gene: TRBD1; abundance: NA
CDR3nt: TGTGCCAGCAGTTCCTTAGTGAACACTGAAGCTTTCTTT; CDR3aa: CASSSLVNTEAFF; j_gene: TRBJ1-1; v_gene: TRBV27; d_gene: NA; abundance: NA
CDR3nt: TGTGCCAGCAGCTTAGACTCGACAAGGAGGAATTCACCCCTCCACTTT; CDR3aa: CASSLDSTRRNSPLHF; j_gene: TRBJ1-6; v_gene: TRBV7-2; d_gene: NA; abundance: NA
CDR3nt: TGTGCCAGCAGCGTATTCCTAGAGGGGGCTGGAAACACCATATATTTT; CDR3aa: CASSVFLEGAGNTIYF; j_gene: TRBJ1-3; v_gene: TRBV9; d_gene: NA; abundance: NA
CDR3nt: TGTGCCAGCAGTTTAGGGGCCGAGGCGGCGGGAGGCTCCTACAATGAGCAGTTCTTC; CDR3aa: CASSLGAEAAGGSYNEQFF; j_gene: TRBJ2-1; v_gene: TRBV27; d_gene: TRBD2; abundance: NA
CDR3nt: TGTGCCAGCAGTTCGGGAGGTTCTGGCTACACCTTC; CDR3aa: CASSSGGSGYTF; j_gene: TRBJ1-2; v_gene: TRBV27; d_gene: NA; abundance: few
CDR3nt: TGTGCCAGCAGCTTAGGGGGTCTGAGCACAGGGGAGCAGTTCTTC; CDR3aa: CASSLGGLSTGEQFF; j_gene: TRBJ2-1; v_gene: TRBV7-9; d_gene: NA; abundance: NA
CDR3nt: TGTGCCAGCAGTCCTGCCTCCAGGGGGGCCTACGAGCAGTACTTC; CDR3aa: CASSPASRGAYEQYF; j_gene: TRBJ2-7; v_gene: TRBV28; d_gene: NA; abundance: NA
CDR3nt: TGTGCCAGCTCAGGTAGCGACACCGGGGAGCTGTTTTTT; CDR3aa: CASSGSDTGELFF; j_gene: TRBJ2-2; v_gene: TRBV18; d_gene: NA; abundance: few